These 25 T cell receptor beta chains came from one sample sequenced in a study of identical twins. TCRdb re-analysed the 5' RACE reads in MiXCR, keeping a single row per CDR3 protein. The data show fewer than 900,000 distinct CDR3 sequences, less than 25% seen once. This sample was shared with a second study, whose subject was T cells expressing NK-cell markers.

The sample was PBMCs. The receptors stem from a woman in her late teens or twenties in good health.

J is TRBJ1-1 and V is TRBV10-3; TRBD1 is a possible D gene (5 bases). The germline V gene encodes CDR1 ENHRY and CDR2 SYGVKD. V lost 11 bases to trimming and J lost 4 bases, with 17 bases between them. The CDR3 loop spans 13 amino acids. The CDR3 nucleotides are TGTGCCGTGCAAGTAGGGGACCGCACTGAAGCTTTCTTT. Translating gives CAVQVGDRTEAFF.

This clonotype was observed a few times. The V call is TRBV6-5, the J call TRBJ1-2, with D uncertain. The CDR3 is 14 amino acids. Germline loops: CDR1 MNHEY, CDR2 SVGAGI. Trimming left V 2 bases short and J 4 bases short, with 11 bases between. Written as DNA, the CDR3 is TGTGCCAGCAGTTACGGCAGATCCAGCTATGGCTACACCTTC. Protein product: CASSYGRSSYGYTF.

This chain connects TRBV4-3 to TRBJ2-7; no definite D call. Deletions cut 1 base from V and 1 base from J, with 11 bases between. The germline V gene encodes CDR1 LGHNA and CDR2 YSLEER. This CDR3 comprises 15 residues. The CDR3 sequence is CASSQVTTHSYEQYF. Here the CDR3 DNA reads TGCGCCAGCAGCCAAGTCACAACACATTCCTACGAGCAGTACTTC.

The V gene is TRBV27, the J gene TRBJ2-5; the match to TRBD2 covers 10 bases. The CDR3 loop spans 16 amino acids. The V and J ends lost 5 bases and 4 bases, in that order; junction bases with no gene match: 10. CDR1 is MNHEY, CDR2 SMNVEV, per germline (reference sequence). CDR3 region: CASSRWIAGGLETQYF. As DNA, the CDR3 is TGTGCCAGCAGTCGGTGGATAGCGGGAGGCTTAGAGACCCAGTACTTC.

This clonotype has only a few counts. The V gene is TRBV6-1, the J gene TRBJ2-2; D is unclear. Germline V lookup: CDR1 MNHNS, CDR2 SASEGT. V lost 9 bases to trimming and J lost 7 bases, with 15 bases between them. The CDR3 sequence is 13 residues long. The CDR3 reads CASRNRAHGELFF. The DNA for the CDR3 is TGTGCCAGTAGGAATAGGGCTCACGGGGAGCTGTTTTTT.

The chain uses TRBV20-1 and TRBJ2-7; 7 nucleotides agree with TRBD2. Gene TRBJ2-1 matches the end of the DNA better, so the J call may be wrong. CDR1 is DFQATT and CDR2 is SNEGSKA in the germline V gene (reference sequence). The CDR3 spans 15 residues. The CDR3 spells CSATRPLGTNYEQFF. CDR3 DNA sequence: TGCAGTGCTACCCGCCCGCTGGGGACTAACTACGAGCAGTTCTTC.

V and J are TRBV7-9 and TRBJ2-1; D remains unclear. CDR3 length: 16 residues. The germline gives CDR1 SEHNR, CDR2 FQNEAQ (reference sequence). V lost 1 base, J lost 0 bases, and 10 bases lay in between. The CDR3 protein is CASSLEAGSSYNEQFF. The CDR3 DNA reads as TGTGCCAGCAGCTTAGAGGCCGGTAGCTCCTACAATGAGCAGTTCTTC.

The sample holds many counts of this clonotype. The V gene is TRBV5-1, the J gene TRBJ2-1, with unresolved D. CDR1 and CDR2 from the germline V gene are SGHRS and YFSETQ. The CDR3 is 13 residues long. V was trimmed by 1 base and J by 3 bases, leaving 5 bases between them. The CDR3, as DNA: TGCGCCAGCAGCTTGTGGGGCTACAATGAGCAGTTCTTC. Translated, it gives CASSLWGYNEQFF.

V usage is TRBV7-3 and J usage is TRBJ2-1, with D perhaps given as TRBD1 or TRBD2 (5 bases each). Trimming pared 5 bases from V and 5 bases from J, leaving 10 bases between. The CDR3 extends over 13 amino acids. In germline, CDR1 is SGHTA, CDR2 FQGTGA. Here the CDR3 reads CASSRDPNNEQFF. DNA of the CDR3: TGTGCCAGCAGCCGGGACCCTAACAATGAGCAGTTCTTC.

The chain uses TRBV11-2 and TRBJ1-2, with D perhaps TRBD1 (5 bases). The CDR3 is 14 residues long. Per the germline V gene, CDR1 is SGHAT and CDR2 is FQNNGV. Trimming cost V 7 bases and J 2 bases, with 14 bases left between them. The CDR3 bases are TGTGCCAGCAAACCGGGACGAGAAAACTATGGCTACACCTTC. It yields the protein CASKPGRENYGYTF.

This clonotype was seen only a few times. The chain joins TRBV4-3 to TRBJ2-4; unclear D gene. Germline CDR1 LGHNA, CDR2 YSLEER. This CDR3 contains 15 residues. With 0 bases removed from V and 1 base from J, the gap between germline ends came to 7 bases. CDR3 coding DNA: TGCGCCAGCAGCCAAGATATAGGGGCCAAAAACATTCAGTACTTC. Residues: CASSQDIGAKNIQYF.

This clonotype has more than one count but fewer than ten. CDR3 nucleotide sequence: TGTGCCAGCAGCTTAGGCTTGGGGGGCGCAGATACGCAGTATTTT. Amino acid sequence: CASSLGLGGADTQYF. The J gene is TRBJ2-3, the V gene TRBV7-2; D tentatively reads TRBD1 or TRBD2 (6 bases each). The CDR3 has 15 amino acids. Trimming took 1 base from V and 4 from J, leaving 12 bases between them. Germline CDR1 SGHTA, CDR2 FQGNSA.

A few counts support this clonotype. The V call is TRBV11-1, the J call TRBJ2-1; the match to TRBD2 covers 13 bases. V lost 2 bases, J lost 2 bases, and 12 bases stayed unmatched. Germline assignment: CDR1 SGHAT and CDR2 FQDESV (reference sequence). CDR3 length: 20 amino acids. The CDR3 here is CASSLTPGLAGSKTYNEQFF. In DNA form, the CDR3 reads TGTGCCAGCAGCTTAACCCCGGGACTAGCGGGAAGCAAGACCTACAATGAGCAGTTCTTC.

The chain joins TRBV5-5 to TRBJ2-3; 9 nucleotides match TRBD2. CDR3 length equals 17 residues. J was trimmed by 4 bases and V by 5 bases; bases with no gene match: 14. The V gene's germline CDR1 is SGHKS and CDR2 YYEKEE (reference sequence). Written as DNA, the CDR3 is TGTGCCAGCAGGCCCACAAGAGGTAGCGGGGGAGCAGATACGCAGTATTTT. This gives the protein CASRPTRGSGGADTQYF.

This rearrangement joins TRBV7-6 to TRBJ2-7; 8 nucleotides agree with TRBD2. CDR3 length: 15 residues. V lost 1 base, J lost 4 bases, and 6 bases stayed unmatched. Germline V gene sequence: CDR1 SGHVS, CDR2 FNYEAQ. The CDR3 region has the DNA TGTGCCAGCAGCTTAGACGGGAGGGCAAGTTACGAGCAGTACTTC. This encodes CASSLDGRASYEQYF.

J is TRBJ2-2 and V is TRBV5-1; D unresolved. The CDR3 loop spans 15 amino acids. CDR1 and CDR2 from the germline V gene are SGHRS and YFSETQ. The ends were cut back, 3 bases at V and 0 bases at J, with 9 bases in the middle. CDR3 bases: TGCGCCAGCAGCTCAGGACGGGCGAACACCGGGGAGCTGTTTTTT. As protein: CASSSGRANTGELFF.

There are a few counts of this clonotype. The rearrangement links TRBV20-1 to TRBJ2-7; no definite D call. Germline CDR1 reads DFQATT; CDR2 reads SNEGSKA (reference sequence). V gave up 0 bases and J gave up 0 bases, with 15 bases separating them. The CDR3 covers 16 residues. The DNA of the CDR3 is TGCAGTGCTAGAGATACCCGGACGGTCAGCTCCTACGAGCAGTACTTC. Its protein is CSARDTRTVSSYEQYF.

The CDR3 loop is CSVGLDTGELFF. CDR3 sequence (DNA): TGCAGCGTTGGTTTGGACACCGGGGAGCTGTTTTTT. The V gene is TRBV29-1, the J gene TRBJ2-2, with no clear D. The germline V gene has CDR1 SQVTM and CDR2 ANQGSEA. This CDR3 contains 12 residues. V lost 4 bases to trimming and J lost 3 bases, with 6 bases between them.

This clonotype occurred a few times. The J gene is TRBJ2-5, the V gene TRBV2, with D hard to call. CDR3 length: 12 amino acids. CDR1 is SNHLY and CDR2 is FYNNEI in the germline V gene. V was trimmed by 7 bases and J by 3 bases, leaving 9 bases between them. The CDR3 nucleotides read TGTGCCAGCACTGAGGTAGAAGAGACCCAGTACTTC. Residues: CASTEVEETQYF. The complete variable domain, with remaining parts taken from reference TRBV2 and TRBJ2-5, reads EPEVTQTPSHQVTQMGQEVILRCVPISNHLYFYWYRQILGQKVEFLVSFYNNEISEKSEIFDDQFSVERPDGSNFTLKIRSTKLEDSAMYFCASTEVEETQYFGPGTRLLVL.

This clonotype was observed a handful of times. The gene calls are TRBV12-3 or TRBV12-4 and TRBJ1-2; D possibly corresponds to TRBD1 (6 bases). This CDR3 comprises 14 residues. V gave up 3 bases and J gave up 7 bases, with 15 bases separating them. The CDR3, as DNA: TGTGCCAGCAGTTTCCGAGCAGGGGTTGGTGGCTACACCTTC. This encodes CASSFRAGVGGYTF.

In its sample, this clonotype was seen a few times. The chain couples TRBV5-1 to TRBJ2-5; D ambiguous. There are 16 residues in the CDR3. Per the germline V gene, CDR1 is SGHRS and CDR2 is YFSETQ. Trimming shortened V by 2 bases and J by 6 bases, and 20 bases separated the two germline ends. This chain's CDR3 is CASSFTDTRLVKTQYF. The CDR3 DNA reads as TGCGCCAGCAGCTTCACCGACACCCGGTTGGTAAAGACCCAGTACTTC. The full variable domain, rest sourced from reference TRBV5-1 and TRBJ2-5, is KAGVTQTPRYLIKTRGQQVTLSCSPISGHRSVSWYQQTPGQGLQFLFEYFSETQRNKGNFPGRFSGRQFSNSRSEMNVSTLELGDSALYLCASSFTDTRLVKTQYFGPGTRLLVL.

The chain employs TRBV12-3 or TRBV12-4 and TRBJ2-1; the match to TRBD2 covers 9 bases. V was pared by 6 bases and J by 5 bases, with 8 bases of the junction left unmatched. The CDR3 is 15 amino acids. The CDR3, as DNA: TGTGCCAGCAGACATATAGCGGGGGTAAACAATGAGCAGTTCTTC. Encoded protein: CASRHIAGVNNEQFF.

This clonotype was observed many times. The gene calls are TRBV5-1 and TRBJ2-1; D is uncertain. V was pared by 0 bases and J by 4 bases, with 11 bases between. Germline V gene lookup returns CDR1 SGHRS and CDR2 YFSETQ. This CDR3 region has 15 residues. The CDR3 is CASSLGTATYNEQFF. CDR3 DNA: TGCGCCAGCAGCTTGGGGACGGCAACTTACAATGAGCAGTTCTTC.

The chain has TRBV7-6 and TRBJ1-1, with no clear D. V lost 0 bases and J 1 base, leaving 9 bases between the germline ends. Germline values: CDR1 SGHVS, CDR2 FNYEAQ. The CDR3 runs 15 residues. CDR3 nucleotide sequence: TGTGCCAGCAGCTTAGCGAAGGTCGCGAACACTGAAGCTTTCTTT. Translation gives CASSLAKVANTEAFF.

This clonotype came up a few times. This chain connects TRBV10-3 to TRBJ2-7; D perhaps matches TRBD2 (5 bases). CDR3 length equals 13 residues. V shed 4 bases and J shed 0 bases, with 7 bases lying between them. Germline CDR1 reads ENHRY; CDR2 reads SYGVKD. The CDR3 spells CAISVRDSYEQYF. CDR3 DNA sequence: TGTGCCATCAGTGTACGGGACTCCTACGAGCAGTACTTC.